These 21 T cell receptor beta chains share one sample of origin, sequenced in a study of naive and memory T cell subsets. Antigens of these TCRs are unknown. Points from the study as a whole: Possibly reflecting memory cells re-expressing CD45RA, a few larger clonotypes occurred in naive repertoires, especially CD8.

Two oligonucleotides, mixed equimolar, formed the beta constant-region primer covering TRBC1 and TRBC2. The ligated cDNA underwent four PCR rounds using SP2 and nested alpha and beta constant-region primers. TCRdb ran MiXCR on the UMI-ligation and nested PCR reads and lists one entry per CDR3 protein. The sample has over 110,000 distinct CDR3 sequences, approximately 20% seen once. The sample comprised naive CD8+ T cells from blood. Source of these receptors: a human donor in good health.

In this sample, this clonotype turned up a few times. This rearrangement joins TRBV6-1 to TRBJ2-5; 9 bases agree with TRBD1. This CDR3 is 14 amino acids long. Germline lookup yields CDR1 MNHNS and CDR2 SASEGT. With V trimmed by 10 bases and J by 4 bases, 10 bases remained unmatched. In DNA, the CDR3 is TGTGCCACCACCGGGACAGGGATCCGAGAGACCCAGTACTTC. Translated: CATTGTGIRETQYF.

In its sample, this clonotype was seen a few times. J is TRBJ2-7 and V is TRBV28, with 11 bases matching TRBD1. The CDR3 covers 14 residues. Germline-derived CDR1 and CDR2 are MDHEN and SYDVKM. Trimming took 7 bases from V and 5 from J; bases not matched to a gene: 7. The CDR3 DNA sequence: TGTGCCAGCACCCTAAGGGGACAGGGGGACGAGCAGTACTTC. Translating it yields CASTLRGQGDEQYF.

This clonotype was counted only a few times. The V and J genes are TRBV15 and TRBJ2-7, with D perhaps TRBD1 or TRBD2 (6 bases each). There are 19 residues in the CDR3. V lost 0 bases and J lost 0, with 21 bases in between. Germline CDR1 reads LNHNV; CDR2 reads YYDKDF (reference sequence). CDR3 in amino acids: CATSRDGTWTAGDSYEQYF. The CDR3 DNA reads as TGTGCCACCAGCAGAGATGGCACTTGGACAGCGGGTGACTCCTACGAGCAGTACTTC.

The rearrangement joins TRBV29-1 to TRBJ2-7; TRBD2 matches at 11 bases. V shed 2 bases and J 2 bases; nucleotides not matched to a gene: 5. In germline, CDR1 is SQVTM, CDR2 ANQGSEA. The CDR3 is made up of 15 amino acids. CDR3 DNA: TGCAGCGTTGAATTAACTAGCGGGAGAACCTACGAGCAGTACTTC. Residues: CSVELTSGRTYEQYF.

This clonotype was observed a handful of times. J is TRBJ2-3 and V is TRBV11-2; 10 bases are a match to TRBD2. The CDR3 runs to 15 residues. Germline V gene data show CDR1 as SGHAT and CDR2 as FQNNGV. Trimming took 4 bases from V and 5 from J; bases not matched to a gene: 6. The CDR3 loop reads CASSSVAGGGDTQYF. The CDR3, as DNA: TGTGCCAGCAGCTCTGTAGCGGGAGGAGGAGATACGCAGTATTTT.

The V call is TRBV4-1, the J call TRBJ1-5; 7 nucleotides agree with TRBD1. The CDR3 totals 16 residues. V trimming: 0 bases; J trimming: 5 bases; junction bases outside the gene matches: 7. The V gene's germline CDR1 is MGHRA and CDR2 YSYEKL. CDR3 protein: CASSQEGGRGYQPQHF. CDR3 in DNA: TGCGCCAGCAGCCAAGAAGGGGGCAGGGGGTATCAGCCCCAGCATTTT.

This clonotype was counted only a few times. The chain is built from TRBV28 and TRBJ2-5; the D gene is possibly TRBD1 (6 bases). The V gene's germline CDR1 is MDHEN and CDR2 SYDVKM. The CDR3 is 14 residues long. V was shortened by 5 bases and J by 0 bases, with 10 bases between the two germline ends. This CDR3 is CASSRRGNQETQYF. In DNA form, the CDR3 reads TGTGCCAGCAGTAGAAGGGGGAACCAAGAGACCCAGTACTTC.

In its sample, this clonotype was seen a few times. This chain joins TRBV4-1 and TRBJ2-3; D not certain. This CDR3 comprises 14 residues. The germline V gene has CDR1 MGHRA and CDR2 YSYEKL. Trimming pared 6 bases from V and 4 bases from J, leaving 14 bases between. The CDR3 region has the DNA TGCGCCAGCAGTCGTACAGAGTCCTCAGATACGCAGTATTTT. Its translation is CASSRTESSDTQYF.

V usage is TRBV4-2 and J usage is TRBJ2-5; D may be TRBD2 (7 bases). Trimming stripped 1 base from V and 5 bases from J, with 17 bases between. In germline, CDR1 is LGHNA, CDR2 YNFKEQ. This CDR3 has 16 amino acids. The CDR3 DNA follows: TGTGCCAGCAGCCAAGTGGAGGGGGGGGCGAAGGAGACCCAGTACTTC. Protein: CASSQVEGGAKETQYF.

The rearrangement uses TRBV2 and TRBJ2-7, with D tentatively TRBD2 (6 bases). Deletions cut 2 bases from V and 3 bases from J, with 20 bases between. The V gene's germline CDR1 is SNHLY and CDR2 FYNNEI. This CDR3 spans 17 amino acids. CDR3 in amino acids: CASSEKLASASDYEQYF. Here the CDR3 DNA reads TGTGCCAGCAGTGAAAAATTGGCTAGCGCCTCCGACTACGAGCAGTACTTC.

The chain carries TRBV29-1 and TRBJ2-1; TRBD2 might be the D (5 bases). V lost 7 bases and J 5 bases, leaving 15 bases between the germline ends. CDR3 length equals 13 residues. Per the germline V gene, CDR1 is SQVTM and CDR2 is ANQGSEA. DNA of the CDR3: TGCAGCGCGACCTCGACTACACACAATGAGCAGTTCTTC. As protein: CSATSTTHNEQFF.

V usage is TRBV11-1 and J usage is TRBJ1-1; D is undetermined. Deletions cut 5 bases from V and 6 bases from J, with 13 bases between. Germline-derived CDR1 and CDR2 are SGHAT and FQDESV (reference sequence). The CDR3 is 13 amino acids. CDR3 DNA sequence: TGTGCCAGCAGCACAGCGGGGTGGGCTGAAGCTTTCTTT. Protein product: CASSTAGWAEAFF.

CDR3 bases: TGTGCCAGCAGCAAATCCGCCCCCGGCTATGGCTACACCTTC. It specifies CASSKSAPGYGYTF. The V call is TRBV28, the J call TRBJ1-2; D is uncertain. Trimming cost V 6 bases and J 4 bases, with 15 bases left between them. Germline CDR1 reads MDHEN; CDR2 reads SYDVKM. The CDR3 runs to 14 residues.

This clonotype was seen a few times. This chain joins TRBV29-1 and TRBJ2-1; no firm D call. Trimming stripped 7 bases from V and 5 bases from J, with 6 bases between. CDR1 is SQVTM and CDR2 is ANQGSEA in the germline V gene. CDR3 length: 10 residues. The CDR3 sequence: CSGINNEQFF. For the CDR3, the DNA is TGCAGCGGGATAAACAATGAGCAGTTCTTC.

In its sample, this clonotype was seen a few times. The CDR3 DNA follows: TGTGCCAGCAGACTAGGCTTACAGGGATACAATGAGCAGTTCTTC. Its protein product is CASRLGLQGYNEQFF. The gene calls are TRBV6-5 and TRBJ2-1; possible D gene TRBD1, 6 bases. The CDR3 totals 15 residues. Germline V gene lookup returns CDR1 MNHEY and CDR2 SVGAGI. The germline V and J ends were trimmed by 6 bases and 4 bases, with 16 bases remaining between them.

This clonotype occurred a few times. This chain uses TRBV5-1 with TRBJ1-1; a weak D match, TRBD1 (6 bases). V was shortened by 3 bases and J by 0 bases, with 21 bases between the two germline ends. Germline CDR1 reads SGHRS; CDR2 reads YFSETQ. The length of the CDR3 is 18 residues. CDR3 sequence: CASSSSFRQEPMNTEAFF. CDR3 coding DNA: TGCGCCAGCAGCTCTTCATTCCGACAGGAGCCGATGAACACTGAAGCTTTCTTT. The complete variable domain, with remaining parts taken from reference TRBV5-1 and TRBJ1-1, reads KAGVTQTPRYLIKTRGQQVTLSCSPISGHRSVSWYQQTPGQGLQFLFEYFSETQRNKGNFPGRFSGRQFSNSRSEMNVSTLELGDSALYLCASSSSFRQEPMNTEAFFGQGTRLTVV.

This clonotype has a handful of counts. The chain couples TRBV4-1 to TRBJ2-1; a possible D gene is TRBD1 (6 bases). Germline V gene sequence: CDR1 MGHRA, CDR2 YSYEKL. The ends were cut back, 2 bases at V and 5 bases at J, with 16 bases in the middle. This CDR3 is 16 amino acids long. This chain's CDR3 is CASSQKGRTENNEQFF. CDR3 DNA sequence: TGCGCCAGCAGCCAAAAGGGGCGGACAGAAAACAATGAGCAGTTCTTC.

The rearrangement uses TRBV28 and TRBJ2-1, with D maybe TRBD2 (6 bases). There are 15 residues in the CDR3. Per germline, CDR1 MDHEN and CDR2 SYDVKM. The germline V and J ends were trimmed by 6 bases and 7 bases, with 19 bases remaining between them. CDR3 sequence reads: CASRKLRETGNEQFF. CDR3 in DNA: TGTGCCAGCAGAAAACTCCGGGAGACGGGGAATGAGCAGTTCTTC.

V gene TRBV28 combines with J gene TRBJ2-1; D is undetermined. From germline, CDR1 is MDHEN and CDR2 SYDVKM. The CDR3 length is 13 residues. The V end was cut by 8 bases, the J end by 0 bases, with 8 bases between. The CDR3 DNA is TGTGCCAGCGGCCCAAGCTCCTACAATGAGCAGTTCTTC. As protein: CASGPSSYNEQFF. The full variable domain, with the rest looked up from reference TRBV28 and TRBJ2-1, is DVKVTQSSRYLVKRTGEKVFLECVQDMDHENMFWYRQDPGLGLRLIYFSYDVKMKEKGDIPEGYSVSREKKERFSLILESASTNQTSMYLCASGPSSYNEQFFGPGTRLTVL.

The sample holds many counts of this clonotype. The chain recombines TRBV28 with TRBJ2-5; 7 nucleotides line up with TRBD2. The V segment lost 8 bases and the J segment 5 bases; nucleotides outside the gene matches: 14. The V gene's germline CDR1 is MDHEN and CDR2 SYDVKM. CDR3 length equals 15 residues. This CDR3 reads CASLRHSGSGETQYF. As DNA, the CDR3 is TGTGCCAGCTTGAGACATAGCGGTAGCGGGGAGACCCAGTACTTC.

This clonotype was seen more than once but under ten times. The chain uses TRBV28 and TRBJ2-1; maybe TRBD2 (5 bases). CDR3 length: 12 residues. CDR1 and CDR2 from the germline V gene are MDHEN and SYDVKM. Trimming took off 2 bases at V and 12 bases at J, with 11 bases between the two ends. DNA of the CDR3: TGTGCCAGCAGTTTAAAAATCGAGGGGCAGTTCTTC. Protein: CASSLKIEGQFF.